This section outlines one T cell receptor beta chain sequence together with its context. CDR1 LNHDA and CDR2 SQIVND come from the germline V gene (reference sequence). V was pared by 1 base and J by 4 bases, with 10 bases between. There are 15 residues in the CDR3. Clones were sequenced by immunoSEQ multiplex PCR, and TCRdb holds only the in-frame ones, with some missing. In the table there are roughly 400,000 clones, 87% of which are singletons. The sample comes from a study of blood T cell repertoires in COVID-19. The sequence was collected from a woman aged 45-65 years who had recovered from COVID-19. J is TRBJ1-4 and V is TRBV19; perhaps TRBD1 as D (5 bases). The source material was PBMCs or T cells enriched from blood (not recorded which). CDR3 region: CASSIGGSLNEKLFF. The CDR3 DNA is TGTGCCAGTAGTATAGGGGGCAGTCTTAATGAAAAACTGTTTTTT. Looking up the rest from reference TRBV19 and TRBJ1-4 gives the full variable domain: DGGITQSPKYLFRKEGQNVTLSCEQNLNHDAMYWYRQDPGQGLRLIYYSQIVNDFQKGDIAEGYSVSREKKESFPLTVTSAQKNPTAFYLCASSIGGSLNEKLFFGSGTQLSVL.